Only a few counts were recorded for the clone carrying this TCR beta chain. Its cognate antigen is unknown. The data were taken from a study of OX40 agonist ivuxolimab in advanced cancers. Study as a whole: Patients in dose escalation had liver, melanoma, kidney or head and neck cancers.

Study-level results: Blood T cells, both CD4+ and CD8+, expanded clonally by week 6 at 0.1 to 3.0 mg/kg.

CDR1 and CDR2 (germline): SGHRS, YFSETQ. Trimming took off 5 bases at V and 3 bases at J, with 11 bases between the two ends. The CDR3 covers 14 residues. Repertoires were generated with immunoSEQ multiplex PCR, while TCRdb's copy carries only in-frame clones and drops some. Here the sample spans 55,000 to 80,000 clones, under 90% being singletons. The clonotype comes from an adult with an advanced solid tumor such as melanoma, head and neck, liver or kidney cancer. The genes are TRBV5-1 and TRBJ1-4; D might be TRBD1 (5 bases). Sequencing used CD4+ or CD8+ T cells sorted from blood, obtained in a trial of the OX40 agonist ivuxolimab. This chain's CDR3 is CASSLSGSNEKLFF. The CDR3 DNA reads TGCGCCAGCAGTTTGTCAGGGTCTAATGAAAAACTGTTTTTT.